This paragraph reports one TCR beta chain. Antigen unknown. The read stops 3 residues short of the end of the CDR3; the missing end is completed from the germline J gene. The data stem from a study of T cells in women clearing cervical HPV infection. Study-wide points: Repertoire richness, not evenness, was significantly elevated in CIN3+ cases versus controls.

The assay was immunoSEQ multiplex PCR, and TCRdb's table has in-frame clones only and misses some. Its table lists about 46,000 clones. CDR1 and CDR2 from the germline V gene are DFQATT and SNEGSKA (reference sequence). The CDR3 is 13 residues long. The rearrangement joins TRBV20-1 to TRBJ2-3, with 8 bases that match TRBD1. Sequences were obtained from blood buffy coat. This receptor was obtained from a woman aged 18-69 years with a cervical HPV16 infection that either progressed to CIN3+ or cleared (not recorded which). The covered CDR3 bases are TGCAGTGCTCTTCCCCAGGGGGCGGAGACG. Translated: CSALPQGAET. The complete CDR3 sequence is CSALPQGAETQYF.